The clone carrying this T cell receptor (beta chain) came up many times. Its antigen remains unknown. TCRdb passed the 5' RACE reads through MiXCR, listing each CDR3 protein once. This table has more than 650,000 distinct CDR3 sequences, roughly 6% appearing once. This specimen comes from a study of identical twins. Study results and caveats: Twin pairs' shared out-of-frame alpha sequences were enriched in low generation probability.

All of the donors were Caucasians in good health. This sequence originates from a young man in good health. The sequenced material came from naive T cells sorted from blood.

In DNA form, the CDR3 reads TGTGCCAGCAGTTACGCGGGTCGCTACAATGAGCAGTTCTTC. It yields the protein CASSYAGRYNEQFF. The genes are TRBV6-2 or TRBV6-3 and TRBJ2-1, with D maybe TRBD2 (5 bases). The germline CDR1 and CDR2 sequences are MNHEY and SVGEGT. V dropped 2 bases and J dropped 3 bases, with 8 bases sitting between them. This CDR3 is built from 14 residues.